This record concerns one T cell receptor (beta chain) sequence. The antigen is undetermined. As for treatment: oral pan-JAK inhibitor, 5-10 mg twice daily. V lost 2 bases, J lost 1 base, and 8 bases lay in between. Germline lookup yields CDR1 SEHNR and CDR2 FQNEAQ (reference sequence). The CDR3 has 15 amino acids. Once RNA had been extracted, it was reverse transcribed into cDNA to act as the sequencing template. Produced via immunoSEQ multiplex PCR; TCRdb's table is partial and in-frame only. This sample has 110,000 or so clones, with roughly 56% found just once. The sample is drawn from a study of CD8+ T cells in alopecia areata. About the study: Treated patients took oral tofacitinib at 5 to 10 mg twice daily. Whole-study results and caveats: In blood and scalp, many expanded lesional clones persisted during tofacitinib.

The source of this sequence is a human donor with alopecia areata. The sample here was CD4+ T cells sorted from blood, taken at week 24, from a patient treated with tofacitinib. V is TRBV7-9 and J is TRBJ2-2; D is ambiguous. The CDR3 DNA sequence: TGTGCCAGCAGCTTAAGACGCGGGAACACCGGGGAGCTGTTTTTT. It translates to CASSLRRGNTGELFF.